This TCR beta chain comes out of a study of regulatory T cells in long-lasting Graves disease. Findings and caveats of the study: Study was limited to peripheral blood, excluding thyroid tissue.

With iRepertoire HTBI primers and Arm-PCR of CDR3 regions, TCR beta libraries were built. TCRdb passed the multiplex PCR reads through MiXCR, listing each CDR3 protein once. The table shows about 210,000 distinct CDR3 sequences, with roughly 19% occurring only once. Indicated time point: newly diagnosed GD, antithyroid drugs for less than 3 months. RNA extracted from PBMCs served as the sequencing template. Patients all came to the study from an endocrinology department in Xi'an, China. V was trimmed by 4 bases and J by 7 bases, leaving 9 bases between them. Per the germline V gene, CDR1 is LGHDT and CDR2 is YNNKEL (reference sequence). The CDR3 length is 12 residues. There are many counts of this clonotype. The antigen is not known. The same data also went into a second study, on T cells in Graves' hyperthyroidism and ophthalmopathy. That source adds: The study enrolled patients aged 18 to 65 with newly diagnosed hyperthyroidism of under 2 months' duration.

The rearrangement joins TRBV3-1 to TRBJ2-3; D might be TRBD1 (7 bases). This clonotype was obtained from a woman between 25 and 40 years old with Graves disease. Sample: peripheral blood mononuclear cells (PBMCs), taken at new diagnosis, from a patient treated with antithyroid drugs. In DNA form, the CDR3 reads TGTGCCAGCAGCCCAGGGGGGAATACGCAGTATTTT. Translated: CASSPGGNTQYF.